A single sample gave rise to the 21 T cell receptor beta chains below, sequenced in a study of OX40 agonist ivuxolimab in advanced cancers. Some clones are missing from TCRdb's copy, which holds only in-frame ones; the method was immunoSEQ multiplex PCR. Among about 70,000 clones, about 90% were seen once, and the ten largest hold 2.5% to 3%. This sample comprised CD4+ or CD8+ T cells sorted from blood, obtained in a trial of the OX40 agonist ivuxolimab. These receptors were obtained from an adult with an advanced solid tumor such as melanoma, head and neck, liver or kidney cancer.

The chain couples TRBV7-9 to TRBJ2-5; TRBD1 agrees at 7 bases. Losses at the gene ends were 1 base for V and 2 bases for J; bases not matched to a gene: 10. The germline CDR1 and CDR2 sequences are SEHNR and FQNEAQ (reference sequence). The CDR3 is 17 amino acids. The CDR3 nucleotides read TGTGCCAGCAGCTTAGGGATACAGGGGCCGATACAAGAGACCCAGTACTTC. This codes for CASSLGIQGPIQETQYF.

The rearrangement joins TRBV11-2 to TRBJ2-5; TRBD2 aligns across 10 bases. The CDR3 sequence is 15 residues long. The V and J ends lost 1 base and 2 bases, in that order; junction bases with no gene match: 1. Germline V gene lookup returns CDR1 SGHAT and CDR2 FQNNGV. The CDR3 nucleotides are TGTGCCAGCAGCTTAGCTAGCGGGGGACAAGAGACCCAGTACTTC. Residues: CASSLASGGQETQYF.

The CDR3 region has the DNA TGTGCCAGCAGCTACACAGATACGCAGTATTTT. Translation: CASSYTDTQYF. This sequence joins TRBV7-9 and TRBJ2-3; D is uncertain. This CDR3 contains 11 residues. V lost 4 bases to trimming and J lost 2 bases, with 1 base between them. Germline CDR1 reads SEHNR; CDR2 reads FQNEAQ (reference sequence).

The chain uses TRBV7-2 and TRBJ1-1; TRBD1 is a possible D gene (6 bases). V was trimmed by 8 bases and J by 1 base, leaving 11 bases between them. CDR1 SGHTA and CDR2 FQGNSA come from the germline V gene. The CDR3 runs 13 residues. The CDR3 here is CASSRGGNTEAFF. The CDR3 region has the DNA TGTGCCAGCTCACGAGGGGGGAACACTGAAGCTTTCTTT.

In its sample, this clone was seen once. In DNA form, the CDR3 reads TGTGCCAGCTCACCCGTCCCAGGGTCAGATACGCAGTATTTT. This gives the protein CASSPVPGSDTQYF. The rearrangement links TRBV18 to TRBJ2-3; D may be TRBD1 (5 bases). Trimming took off 3 bases at V and 4 bases at J, with 11 bases between the two ends. The germline V gene has CDR1 KGHSH and CDR2 LQKENI. The CDR3 extends over 14 amino acids.

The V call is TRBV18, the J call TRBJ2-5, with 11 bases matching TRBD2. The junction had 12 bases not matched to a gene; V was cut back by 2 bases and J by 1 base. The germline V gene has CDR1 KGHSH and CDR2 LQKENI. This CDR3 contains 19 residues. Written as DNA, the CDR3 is TGTGCCAGCTCACCAAAACTAGCGGGGGCCAGGGGTCTCCAAGAGACCCAGTACTTC. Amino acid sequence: CASSPKLAGARGLQETQYF. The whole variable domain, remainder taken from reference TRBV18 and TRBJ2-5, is NAGVMQNPRHLVRRRGQEARLRCSPMKGHSHVYWYRQLPEEGLKFMVYLQKENIIDESGMPKERFSAEFPKEGPSILRIQQVVRGDSAAYFCASSPKLAGARGLQETQYFGPGTRLLVL.

The CDR3 loop reads CASSGPGHSTDTQYF. The CDR3 DNA sequence: TGTGCCAGCAGCGGTCCGGGACACAGCACAGATACGCAGTATTTT. This chain uses TRBV9 with TRBJ2-3; possible D gene TRBD1, 6 bases. Trimming left V 3 bases short and J 0 bases short, with 11 bases between. Per the germline V gene, CDR1 is SGDLS and CDR2 is YYNGEE. This CDR3 has 15 amino acids. Combining the CDR3 with reference TRBV9 and TRBJ2-3 gives the whole variable domain DSGVTQTPKHLITATGQRVTLRCSPRSGDLSVYWYQQSLDQGLQFLIQYYNGEERAKGNILERFSAQQFPDLHSELNLSSLELGDSALYFCASSGPGHSTDTQYFGPGTRLTVL.

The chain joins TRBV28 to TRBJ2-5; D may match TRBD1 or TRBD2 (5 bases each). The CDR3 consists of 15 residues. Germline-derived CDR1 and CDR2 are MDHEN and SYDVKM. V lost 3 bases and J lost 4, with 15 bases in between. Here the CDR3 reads CASSFEGPKLETQYF. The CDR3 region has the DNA TGTGCCAGCAGTTTCGAGGGACCGAAGTTAGAGACCCAGTACTTC.

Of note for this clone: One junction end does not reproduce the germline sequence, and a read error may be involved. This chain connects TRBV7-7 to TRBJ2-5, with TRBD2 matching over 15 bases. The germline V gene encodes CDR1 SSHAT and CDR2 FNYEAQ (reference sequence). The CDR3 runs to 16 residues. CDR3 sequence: CASSTAGLAGGETQYF. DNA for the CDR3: TGTGCTAGCAGCACAGCGGGACTAGCGGGAGGAGAGACCCAGTACTTC.

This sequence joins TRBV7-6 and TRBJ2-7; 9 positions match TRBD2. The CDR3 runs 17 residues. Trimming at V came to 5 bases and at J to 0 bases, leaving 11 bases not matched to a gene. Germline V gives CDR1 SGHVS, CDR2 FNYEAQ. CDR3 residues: CASSPISGGSSSYEQYF. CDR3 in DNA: TGTGCCAGCAGCCCTATAAGCGGGGGGTCTTCCTCCTACGAGCAGTACTTC.

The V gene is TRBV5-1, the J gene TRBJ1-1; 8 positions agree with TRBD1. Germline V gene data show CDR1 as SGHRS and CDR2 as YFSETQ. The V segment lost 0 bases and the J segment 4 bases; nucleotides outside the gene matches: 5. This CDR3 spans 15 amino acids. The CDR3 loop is CASSLVQGAVTEAFF. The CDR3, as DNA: TGCGCCAGCAGCTTGGTTCAGGGGGCGGTCACTGAAGCTTTCTTT. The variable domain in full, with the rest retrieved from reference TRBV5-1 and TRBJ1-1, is KAGVTQTPRYLIKTRGQQVTLSCSPISGHRSVSWYQQTPGQGLQFLFEYFSETQRNKGNFPGRFSGRQFSNSRSEMNVSTLELGDSALYLCASSLVQGAVTEAFFGQGTRLTVV.

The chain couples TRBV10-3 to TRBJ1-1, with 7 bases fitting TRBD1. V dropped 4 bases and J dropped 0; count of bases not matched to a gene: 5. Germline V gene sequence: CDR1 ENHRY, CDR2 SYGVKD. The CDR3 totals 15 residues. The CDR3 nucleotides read TGTGCCATCAGTGTAGGGGGACAGATGAACACTGAAGCTTTCTTT. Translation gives CAISVGGQMNTEAFF.

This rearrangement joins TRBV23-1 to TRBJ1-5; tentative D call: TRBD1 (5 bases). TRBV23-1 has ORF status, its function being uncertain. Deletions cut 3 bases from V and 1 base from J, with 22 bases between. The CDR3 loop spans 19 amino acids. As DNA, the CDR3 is TGCGCCAGCAGTCACCACCGGGACGGAGGATTGGGGAGCAATCAGCCCCAGCATTTT. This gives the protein CASSHHRDGGLGSNQPQHF.

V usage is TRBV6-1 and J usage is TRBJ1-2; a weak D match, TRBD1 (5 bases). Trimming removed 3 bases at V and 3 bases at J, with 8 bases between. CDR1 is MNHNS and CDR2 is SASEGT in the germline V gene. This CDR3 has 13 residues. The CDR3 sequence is CASSDSGYYGYTF. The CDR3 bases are TGTGCCAGCAGTGATTCAGGGTACTATGGCTACACCTTC.

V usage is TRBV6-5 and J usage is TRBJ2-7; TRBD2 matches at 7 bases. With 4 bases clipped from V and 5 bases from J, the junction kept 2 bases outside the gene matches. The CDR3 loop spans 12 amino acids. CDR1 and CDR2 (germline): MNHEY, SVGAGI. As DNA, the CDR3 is TGTGCCAGCAGTTCCCGGGGGGACGAGCAGTACTTC. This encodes CASSSRGDEQYF.

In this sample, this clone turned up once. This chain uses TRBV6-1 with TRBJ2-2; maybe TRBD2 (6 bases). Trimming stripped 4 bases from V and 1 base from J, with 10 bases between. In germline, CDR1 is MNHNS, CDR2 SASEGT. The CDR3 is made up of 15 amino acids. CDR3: CASSVGRLNTGELFF. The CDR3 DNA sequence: TGTGCCAGCAGTGTCGGGAGACTGAACACCGGGGAGCTGTTTTTT.

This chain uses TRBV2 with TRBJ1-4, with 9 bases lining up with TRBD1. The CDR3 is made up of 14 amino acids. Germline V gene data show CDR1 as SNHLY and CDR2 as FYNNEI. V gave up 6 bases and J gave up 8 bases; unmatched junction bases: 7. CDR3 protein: CASSRDREGEKLFF. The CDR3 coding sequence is TGTGCCAGCAGCCGGGACAGGGAAGGCGAAAAACTGTTTTTT.

The CDR3 sequence is CATSRGVGDYGYTF. The CDR3 DNA sequence: TGTGCCACCAGCAGAGGAGTGGGAGACTATGGCTACACCTTC. J is TRBJ1-2 and V is TRBV15; no clear D gene. The germline V and J ends were trimmed by 1 base and 3 bases, with 9 bases remaining between them. The CDR3 extends over 14 amino acids. Germline values: CDR1 LNHNV, CDR2 YYDKDF (reference sequence).

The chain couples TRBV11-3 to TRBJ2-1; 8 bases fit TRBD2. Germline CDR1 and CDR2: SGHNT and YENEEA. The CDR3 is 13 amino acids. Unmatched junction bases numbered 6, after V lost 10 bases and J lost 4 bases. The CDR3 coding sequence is TGTGCCACTGGGGCGGGGGGATACAATGAGCAGTTCTTC. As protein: CATGAGGYNEQFF.

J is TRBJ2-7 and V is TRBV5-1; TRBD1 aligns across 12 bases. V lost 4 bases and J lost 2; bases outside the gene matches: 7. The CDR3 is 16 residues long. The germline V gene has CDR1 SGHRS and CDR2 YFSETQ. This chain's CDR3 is CASSPGQGAWAYEQYF. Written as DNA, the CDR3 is TGCGCCAGCAGCCCGGGACAGGGGGCCTGGGCCTACGAGCAGTACTTC.

In nucleotides, the CDR3 is TGCGCCAGCAGCCAGGGAGCCCCAAGACTAGCGCACTCCTACGAGCAGTACTTC. Amino acid sequence: CASSQGAPRLAHSYEQYF. V and J are TRBV4-1 and TRBJ2-7; 8 bases are shared with TRBD2. Germline CDR1 and CDR2: MGHRA and YSYEKL. There are 18 residues in the CDR3. Trimming took 3 bases from V and 0 from J; bases not matched to a gene: 13.